These 27 T cell receptor beta chains originate from one sample sequenced in a study of blood T cell repertoires in COVID-19. TCRdb's table, derived via immunoSEQ multiplex PCR, lists solely in-frame clones and lacks some. The sample carries about 250,000 clones, roughly 80% recorded once. The sequenced sample was peripheral blood. Receptor source: a man aged 80 or over with acute or convalescent COVID-19.

This chain uses TRBV6-5 with TRBJ1-3; no clear D. Germline V CDR1 and CDR2: MNHEY, SVGAGI. CDR3 size: 13 residues. V dropped 2 bases and J dropped 7 bases, with 9 bases sitting between them. CDR3 sequence reads: CASSYQYGNTIYF. CDR3 nucleotide sequence: TGTGCCAGCAGTTACCAGTATGGTAACACCATATATTTT.

With respect to this clone: The DNA is left out, because the CDR3 cannot be placed on it with certainty; the CDR3 is given as TCRdb lists it. V usage is TRBV9 and J usage is TRBJ1-2; the D call TRBD1 from the table was never checked on the DNA. The CDR3 has 20 amino acids, counting both end residues. Per the germline V gene, CDR1 is SGDLS and CDR2 is YYNGEE. The CDR3 sequence: CARNRDRITMATPSVHGYTF.

The chain carries TRBV4-1 and TRBJ1-6, with D hard to call. Germline V lookup: CDR1 MGHRA, CDR2 YSYEKL. This CDR3 is 17 amino acids long. V was shortened by 0 bases and J by 0 bases, with 9 bases between the two germline ends. This chain's CDR3 is CASSQDVASSYNSPLHF. CDR3 in DNA: TGCGCCAGCAGCCAAGATGTAGCTAGCTCCTATAATTCACCCCTCCACTTT.

This chain connects TRBV5-4 to TRBJ2-2, with 7 nucleotides matching TRBD2. Germline lookup yields CDR1 SGHNT and CDR2 YYREEE (reference sequence). Losses at the gene ends were 9 bases for V and 4 bases for J; bases not matched to a gene: 12. The CDR3 is made up of 15 amino acids. The CDR3 reads CATKIRGEATGELFF. The CDR3 bases are TGTGCCACCAAAATCCGGGGGGAGGCCACCGGGGAGCTGTTTTTT.

The genes are TRBV29-1 and TRBJ2-6; maybe TRBD1 (5 bases). Trimming took 2 bases from V and 1 from J, leaving 6 bases between them. The germline gives CDR1 SQVTM, CDR2 ANQGSEA. This CDR3 spans 14 amino acids. CDR3 loop: CSVEQGSGANVLTF. The CDR3 nucleotides are TGCAGCGTTGAACAGGGATCTGGGGCCAACGTCCTGACTTTC.

J is TRBJ2-5 and V is TRBV7-2, with 10 nucleotides matching TRBD2. V shed 5 bases and J 5 bases; nucleotides not matched to a gene: 2. The CDR3 extends over 13 amino acids. CDR1 is SGHTA, CDR2 FQGNSA, per germline. CDR3 nucleotides: TGTGCCAGCAGCCCGGGACTAGCGGAGACCCAGTACTTC. Translated: CASSPGLAETQYF.

The V and J genes are TRBV2 and TRBJ1-1; D may be TRBD1 (5 bases). V was shortened by 1 base and J by 5 bases, with 14 bases between the two germline ends. CDR3 length: 15 residues. Per germline, CDR1 SNHLY and CDR2 FYNNEI. This chain's CDR3 is CASSEESRVGTEAFF. CDR3 coding DNA: TGTGCCAGCAGTGAAGAATCCAGGGTAGGGACTGAAGCTTTCTTT.

The chain links TRBV6-2 or TRBV6-3 to TRBJ1-2; TRBD1 aligns across 8 bases. V was clipped by 6 bases and J by 8 bases; unmatched bases: 2. Germline CDR1 MNHEY, CDR2 SVGEGT. The length of the CDR3 is 11 residues. DNA for the CDR3: TGTGCCAGCAGCAGGGGGCTAGGCTACACCTTC. Translated: CASSRGLGYTF.

The chain links TRBV7-2 to TRBJ2-5, with D perhaps TRBD1 (6 bases). The CDR3 loop spans 14 amino acids. The germline CDR1 and CDR2 sequences are SGHTA and FQGNSA. The germline V and J ends were trimmed by 2 bases and 2 bases, with 9 bases remaining between them. The CDR3 DNA sequence: TGTGCCAGCAGCTTATACAGGGATCAAGAGACCCAGTACTTC. Its translation is CASSLYRDQETQYF. The full variable domain, its missing parts supplied by reference TRBV7-2 and TRBJ2-5, is GAGVSQSPSNKVTEKGKDVELRCDPISGHTALYWYRQSLGQGLEFLIYFQGNSAPDKSGLPSDRFSAERTGGSVSTLTIQRTQQEDSAVYLCASSLYRDQETQYFGPGTRLLVL.

The V and J genes are TRBV5-6 and TRBJ1-5, with TRBD1 matching over 9 bases. V lost 4 bases, J lost 6 bases, and 8 bases stayed unmatched. This CDR3 has 15 amino acids. Germline CDR1 is SGHDT and CDR2 is YYEEEE. CDR3 DNA: TGTGCCAGCAGCCTCTCCGGGACAGGGTTTCAGCCCCAGCATTTT. This sequence encodes CASSLSGTGFQPQHF.

The J gene is TRBJ1-4, the V gene TRBV5-8, with D uncertain. The CDR3 is 12 residues long. CDR1 is SGHTS and CDR2 is YDEGEE in the germline V gene. Trimming stripped 4 bases from V and 8 bases from J, with 9 bases between. DNA for the CDR3: TGTGCCAGCAGCGTCAGGTCAGAAAAACTGTTTTTT. Amino acid sequence: CASSVRSEKLFF. Filled out from reference TRBV5-8 and TRBJ1-4, the complete variable domain reads EAGVTQSPTHLIKTRGQQATLRCSPISGHTSVYWYQQALGLGLQFLLWYDEGEERNRGNFPPRFSGRQFPNYSSELNVNALELEDSALYLCASSVRSEKLFFGSGTQLSVL.

V and J are TRBV7-9 and TRBJ1-2; unclear D gene. The V end was cut by 4 bases, the J end by 2 bases, with 8 bases between. CDR1 and CDR2 (germline): SEHNR, FQNEAQ (reference sequence). The CDR3 covers 13 residues. CDR3 loop: CASSSDKNYGYTF. The DNA for the CDR3 is TGTGCCAGCAGCTCCGACAAAAACTATGGCTACACCTTC.

The chain uses TRBV24-1 and TRBJ2-4; 7 bases are shared with TRBD2. After removal of 3 bases from V and 1 base from J, the junction contained 2 bases not matched to a gene. Germline V gives CDR1 KGHDR, CDR2 SFDVKD. The CDR3 has 15 residues. In DNA form, the CDR3 reads TGTGCCACCAGTGATCCCGGGGGGGCCAAAAACATTCAGTACTTC. It codes for CATSDPGGAKNIQYF.

This chain joins TRBV3-1 (or the pseudogene TRBV3-2) and TRBJ1-4; D may be TRBD1 (5 bases). CDR1 and CDR2 (germline): LGHDT, YNNKEL (reference sequence). This CDR3 has 14 residues. Trimming removed 2 bases at V and 8 bases at J, with 12 bases between. This CDR3 is CASSQNSGYEKLFF. The CDR3 nucleotides are TGTGCCAGCAGCCAAAACTCAGGGTACGAAAAACTGTTTTTT.

The chain links TRBV7-3 to TRBJ2-1; 7 bases agree with TRBD1. CDR1 and CDR2 from the germline V gene are SGHTA and FQGTGA. The CDR3 runs 15 residues. The V segment lost 1 base and the J segment 9 bases; nucleotides outside the gene matches: 9. The CDR3 protein is CASSLKTGAQGEQFF. CDR3 DNA sequence: TGTGCCAGCAGCTTAAAAACAGGGGCCCAGGGTGAGCAGTTCTTC.

V gene TRBV10-3 combines with J gene TRBJ1-6, with 7 bases matching TRBD1. With 0 bases clipped from V and 14 bases from J, the junction kept 13 bases outside the gene matches. Per germline, CDR1 ENHRY and CDR2 SYGVKD. The CDR3 runs 16 residues. CDR3 nucleotides: TGTGCCATCAGTGAGTCGCCCTTCTTGGCAGGGGGTACCCTCCACTTT. Its protein is CAISESPFLAGGTLHF.

V gene TRBV28 combines with J gene TRBJ1-6, with D unclear. The CDR3 sequence is 13 residues long. The germline V gene encodes CDR1 MDHEN and CDR2 SYDVKM. Deletions cut 3 bases from V and 9 bases from J, with 9 bases between. The CDR3 bases are TGTGCCAGCAGTTTCCGACATAGTTCACCCCTCCACTTT. As protein: CASSFRHSSPLHF.

The chain employs TRBV6-2 or TRBV6-3 and TRBJ1-2, with 8 bases aligning to TRBD1. The CDR3 is 14 residues long. Per the germline V gene, CDR1 is MNHEY and CDR2 is SVGEGT. Trimming at V came to 2 bases and at J to 7 bases, leaving 6 bases not matched to a gene. CDR3 region: CASSYDQGAGGYTF. Here the CDR3 DNA reads TGTGCCAGCAGTTACGACCAGGGGGCTGGTGGCTACACCTTC.

The genes are TRBV9 and TRBJ2-2; 10 positions agree with TRBD2. There are 16 residues in the CDR3. CDR1 and CDR2 from the germline V gene are SGDLS and YYNGEE. V dropped 3 bases and J dropped 1; count of bases not matched to a gene: 3. In DNA form, the CDR3 reads TGTGCCAGCAGCGCTAGCGGGAGATGGAACACCGGGGAGCTGTTTTTT. Amino acid sequence: CASSASGRWNTGELFF.

V gene TRBV5-1 combines with J gene TRBJ1-1, with 8 bases matching TRBD1. The CDR3 covers 15 residues. The V and J ends lost 3 bases and 5 bases, in that order; junction bases with no gene match: 9. Germline V gene sequence: CDR1 SGHRS, CDR2 YFSETQ. As DNA, the CDR3 is TGCGCCAGCAGCTACCCTCAGGGGGCTGGGACTGAAGCTTTCTTT. Encoded protein: CASSYPQGAGTEAFF.

This clone came up once. Different DNA sequences within this sample yield the same CDR3. The chain employs TRBV5-1 and TRBJ2-7, with 13 bases fitting TRBD2. CDR3 size: 15 residues. Per germline, CDR1 SGHRS and CDR2 YFSETQ. V shed 2 bases and J 3 bases; nucleotides not matched to a gene: 2. Here the CDR3 DNA reads TGCGCCAGCAGCTTACGACTAGCGGGGGGCTACGAGCAGTACTTC. Its protein product is CASSLRLAGGYEQYF.

The rearrangement links TRBV24-1 to TRBJ2-5, with TRBD1 identical over 7 bases. CDR3 length: 16 amino acids. V dropped 5 bases and J dropped 3; count of bases not matched to a gene: 11. Germline CDR1 reads KGHDR; CDR2 reads SFDVKD. The CDR3 DNA is TGTGCCACCAGTGCCCACAGGGGTGAGGGGGAAGAGACCCAGTACTTC. Protein product: CATSAHRGEGEETQYF.

This chain uses TRBV6-5 with TRBJ2-7, with D maybe TRBD2 (5 bases). CDR1 is MNHEY, CDR2 SVGAGI, per germline. This CDR3 is 15 amino acids long. With 6 bases removed from V and 7 bases from J, the gap between germline ends came to 22 bases. Written as DNA, the CDR3 is TGTGCCAGCAGCCGGGATTCACTTGTTCTACGAGAGCAGTACTTC. Translating it yields CASSRDSLVLREQYF.

The chain uses TRBV6-5 and TRBJ2-1; 11 nucleotides agree with TRBD1. J gave up 9 bases and V 6 bases, and 7 bases lay outside the gene matches. Germline V gene sequence: CDR1 MNHEY, CDR2 SVGAGI. CDR3 length equals 14 residues. The CDR3 region has the DNA TGTGCCAGCAGCCGCCGGACAGGGGGCACTGAGCAGTTCTTC. Its translation: CASSRRTGGTEQFF.

This rearrangement joins TRBV7-2 to TRBJ2-1, with D unresolved. This CDR3 is built from 15 residues. The V gene lost 6 bases and the J gene lost 0 bases, with 12 bases spanning the gap. Germline-derived CDR1 and CDR2 are SGHTA and FQGNSA. The CDR3 DNA follows: TGTGCCAGCAGGAGAAACCCTCTCTCCTACAATGAGCAGTTCTTC. Protein product: CASRRNPLSYNEQFF.

This sequence joins TRBV30 and TRBJ1-2; TRBD1 is a possible D gene (6 bases). In germline, CDR1 is GTSNPN, CDR2 SVGIG (reference sequence). This CDR3 contains 13 residues. With 4 bases removed from V and 4 bases from J, the gap between germline ends came to 13 bases. CDR3 region: CAWKTKDSYGYTF. The CDR3 DNA follows: TGTGCCTGGAAGACAAAGGACAGCTATGGCTACACCTTC.

V is TRBV7-2 and J is TRBJ1-2; TRBD1 is a possible D gene (6 bases). Trimming took 2 bases from V and 2 from J, leaving 18 bases between them. The CDR3 runs to 17 residues. From germline, CDR1 is SGHTA and CDR2 FQGNSA. The CDR3 spells CASSLSRDTKGNYGYTF. The CDR3, as DNA: TGTGCCAGCAGCTTAAGCCGGGACACAAAGGGAAACTATGGCTACACCTTC.